These 25 T cell receptor beta chains were all obtained from the same sample, sequenced in a study of shared clonotypes between healthy human individuals. Repertoires were generated with immunoSEQ multiplex PCR, while TCRdb's copy carries only in-frame clones and drops some. The data show roughly 590,000 clones, about 95% seen once. CD45RO-negative, CCR7-selected cells formed the naive CD8 fraction, which excluded terminally differentiated effector memory CD45RA+ cells. The specimen sequenced was naive CD8+ T cells sorted from blood. The receptors come from a woman aged 30 to 39 in good health.

The chain uses TRBV11-2 and TRBJ2-7; possibly TRBD2 for D (7 bases). The CDR3 contains 15 residues. Trimming took 5 bases from V and 4 from J, leaving 18 bases between them. Germline V gives CDR1 SGHAT, CDR2 FQNNGV. CDR3 region: CASSQIGGGWYEQYF. CDR3 DNA sequence: TGTGCCAGCAGCCAAATAGGGGGGGGCTGGTACGAGCAGTACTTC.

This clone showed up just once. CDR3: CASSPYPARGVEDTQYF. Here the CDR3 DNA reads TGTGCCAGCAGCCCTTACCCAGCCAGGGGCGTTGAAGATACGCAGTATTTT. The chain uses TRBV5-6 and TRBJ2-3, with D possibly being TRBD1 (6 bases). The ends were cut back, 4 bases at V and 5 bases at J, with 23 bases in the middle. The CDR3 totals 17 residues. CDR1 and CDR2 from the germline V gene are SGHDT and YYEEEE.

The gene calls are TRBV4-1 and TRBJ1-5, with D uncertain. V lost 4 bases to trimming and J lost 4 bases, with 11 bases between them. This CDR3 has 14 residues. Per germline, CDR1 MGHRA and CDR2 YSYEKL. The CDR3 nucleotides are TGCGCCAGCAGCCTCCGACCCTATAATCAGCCCCAGCATTTT. Protein sequence: CASSLRPYNQPQHF.

This sequence joins TRBV7-2 and TRBJ2-3; D uncertain. The germline V gene encodes CDR1 SGHTA and CDR2 FQGNSA. This CDR3 has 14 amino acids. V lost 0 bases and J 4 bases, leaving 8 bases between the germline ends. CDR3 DNA: TGTGCCAGCAGCTTAGCTGGGTCGGCAGATACGCAGTATTTT. This codes for CASSLAGSADTQYF.

The V call is TRBV11-2, the J call TRBJ2-2, with D uncertain. V was trimmed by 2 bases and J by 15 bases, leaving 13 bases between them. The germline CDR1 and CDR2 sequences are SGHAT and FQNNGV. This CDR3 region has 12 residues. CDR3 sequence: CASSLPSGLVFF. The CDR3 DNA reads as TGTGCCAGCAGCTTACCGTCCGGGTTGGTGTTTTTT. Supplemented by reference TRBV11-2 and TRBJ2-2, the full variable domain reads EAGVAQSPRYKIIEKRQSVAFWCNPISGHATLYWYQQILGQGPKLLIQFQNNGVVDDSQLPKDRFSAERLKGVDSTLKIQPAKLEDSAVYLCASSLPSGLVFFGEGSRLTVL.

The chain couples TRBV4-1 to TRBJ2-1, with 9 bases lining up with TRBD2. The V and J ends lost 2 bases and 1 base, in that order; junction bases with no gene match: 6. The length of the CDR3 is 17 residues. Germline V gene lookup returns CDR1 MGHRA and CDR2 YSYEKL. DNA for the CDR3: TGCGCCAGCAGCCAATCCCATCTAGCGGGATCCTACAATGAGCAGTTCTTC. Residues: CASSQSHLAGSYNEQFF.

The chain uses TRBV7-2 and TRBJ1-5; D might be TRBD1 (5 bases). The V gene lost 6 bases and the J gene lost 2 bases, with 14 bases spanning the gap. This CDR3 has 15 residues. CDR1 and CDR2 from the germline V gene are SGHTA and FQGNSA. CDR3 amino acids: CASSLLGGGNQPQHF. CDR3 bases: TGTGCCAGCAGTCTTCTTGGGGGAGGCAATCAGCCCCAGCATTTT.

This sequence joins TRBV27 and TRBJ2-7; the D gene is possibly TRBD1 (5 bases). The CDR3 runs to 14 residues. V lost 1 base and J lost 4, with 11 bases in between. Germline CDR1 is MNHEY and CDR2 is SMNVEV (reference sequence). The CDR3 DNA reads TGTGCCAGCAGTTTATACCCTGACAGATACGAGCAGTACTTC. Translation: CASSLYPDRYEQYF.

As to this clone: This specimen includes other DNA sequences encoding the same CDR3. The CDR3 DNA sequence: TGTGCCAGCAGCGGACAGGGGAACTACGAGCAGTACTTC. Protein: CASSGQGNYEQYF. V is TRBV2 and J is TRBJ2-7; 9 bases map to TRBD1. Trimming took 6 bases from V and 3 from J; bases not matched to a gene: 3. Germline values: CDR1 SNHLY, CDR2 FYNNEI. This CDR3 has 13 amino acids. The full variable domain, its missing parts supplied by reference TRBV2 and TRBJ2-7, is EPEVTQTPSHQVTQMGQEVILRCVPISNHLYFYWYRQILGQKVEFLVSFYNNEISEKSEIFDDQFSVERPDGSNFTLKIRSTKLEDSAMYFCASSGQGNYEQYFGPGTRLTVT.

The genes are TRBV19 and TRBJ2-7, with D perhaps TRBD1 or TRBD2 (5 bases each). CDR3 length: 15 amino acids. V was shortened by 4 bases and J by 4 bases, with 17 bases between the two germline ends. The V gene's germline CDR1 is LNHDA and CDR2 SQIVND (reference sequence). CDR3 loop: CASSTLPGAFYEQYF. The CDR3 DNA sequence: TGTGCCAGTAGTACCCTCCCCGGGGCATTTTACGAGCAGTACTTC.

The chain employs TRBV5-1 and TRBJ2-3; D is unclear. The CDR3 has 17 amino acids. V was pared by 3 bases and J by 4 bases, with 21 bases between. Germline V gene sequence: CDR1 SGHRS, CDR2 YFSETQ. The CDR3 DNA sequence: TGCGCCAGCAGCTACCCAATCCTAGGGAAAGACCCAGATACGCAGTATTTT. Its protein is CASSYPILGKDPDTQYF.

V gene TRBV7-9 combines with J gene TRBJ1-3; D gene ambiguous. CDR3 length equals 15 residues. CDR1 SEHNR and CDR2 FQNEAQ come from the germline V gene (reference sequence). The germline V and J ends were trimmed by 7 bases and 0 bases, with 13 bases remaining between them. The CDR3 is CASKLASNSGNTIYF. CDR3 sequence (DNA): TGTGCCAGCAAACTCGCCTCGAACTCTGGAAACACCATATATTTT.

The chain employs TRBV27 and TRBJ2-6; no clear D. Germline CDR1 reads MNHEY; CDR2 reads SMNVEV (reference sequence). The V end was cut by 2 bases, the J end by 2 bases, with 7 bases between. CDR3 length equals 15 residues. This CDR3 is CASSLQVAGANVLTF. DNA for the CDR3: TGTGCCAGCAGTTTACAGGTCGCTGGGGCCAACGTCCTGACTTTC.

The chain recombines TRBV6-5 with TRBJ2-7, with 9 bases that match TRBD2. J was trimmed by 0 bases and V by 8 bases; bases with no gene match: 2. The CDR3 has 13 residues. Germline V CDR1 and CDR2: MNHEY, SVGAGI. This chain's CDR3 is CASYSGSSYEQYF. CDR3 nucleotide sequence: TGTGCCAGCTATAGCGGGAGCTCCTACGAGCAGTACTTC.

The CDR3 DNA reads TGTGCCAGCAGCTTAGAAATTTATGTGGCGAACACTGAAGCTTTCTTT. This gives the protein CASSLEIYVANTEAFF. V is TRBV7-9 and J is TRBJ1-1; no firm D call. Germline CDR1 and CDR2: SEHNR and FQNEAQ (reference sequence). Trimming took off 1 base at V and 1 base at J, with 13 bases between the two ends. This CDR3 is built from 16 residues.

The chain has TRBV7-9 and TRBJ2-7, with D possibly being TRBD2 (6 bases). The CDR3 runs 13 residues. The germline CDR1 and CDR2 sequences are SEHNR and FQNEAQ (reference sequence). The CDR3 region is CAISGEVPYEQYF. DNA of the CDR3: TGTGCTATAAGTGGGGAGGTTCCCTACGAGCAGTACTTC.

The chain recombines TRBV4-1 with TRBJ2-5; 10 bases map to TRBD1. The germline CDR1 and CDR2 sequences are MGHRA and YSYEKL. The CDR3 extends over 15 amino acids. Losses at the gene ends were 4 bases for V and 9 bases for J; bases not matched to a gene: 11. The CDR3 DNA is TGCGCCAGCAGCCCTAGACAGGGGGCCCTGGAGGCCCAGTACTTC. This codes for CASSPRQGALEAQYF.

V is TRBV28 and J is TRBJ2-2, with D unclear. The CDR3 sequence is 14 residues long. The germline V gene has CDR1 MDHEN and CDR2 SYDVKM. The V gene lost 1 base and the J gene lost 4 bases, with 7 bases spanning the gap. CDR3 residues: CASSLLATTGELFF. The CDR3 DNA reads TGTGCCAGCAGTTTATTAGCAACCACCGGGGAGCTGTTTTTT.

The CDR3 protein is CASSLGRFGHPTQPGYNEQFF. Written as DNA, the CDR3 is TGTGCCAGCAGCTTGGGGAGGTTTGGTCACCCCACCCAACCGGGGTACAATGAGCAGTTCTTC. The V and J genes are TRBV13 and TRBJ2-1, with D perhaps TRBD2 (6 bases). The germline V and J ends were trimmed by 3 bases and 4 bases, with 31 bases remaining between them. This CDR3 is 21 amino acids long. Germline assignment: CDR1 PRHDT and CDR2 FYEKMQ (reference sequence).

This clone was counted between two and nine times. The genes are TRBV28 and TRBJ2-5, with TRBD2 matching 12 bases. The length of the CDR3 is 16 residues. V was clipped by 6 bases and J by 1 base; unmatched bases: 6. Germline CDR1 reads MDHEN; CDR2 reads SYDVKM. The CDR3 sequence: CASRETSGSLQETQYF. CDR3 DNA sequence: TGTGCCAGCAGGGAGACTAGCGGGAGTCTCCAAGAGACCCAGTACTTC.

The J gene is TRBJ1-2, the V gene TRBV5-6; 9 nucleotides match TRBD1. The germline CDR1 and CDR2 sequences are SGHDT and YYEEEE. The CDR3 consists of 13 residues. With 5 bases clipped from V and 8 bases from J, the junction kept 7 bases outside the gene matches. CDR3 in amino acids: CASRYRGRGGYTF. CDR3 bases: TGTGCCAGCAGATACAGGGGGCGAGGAGGCTACACCTTC.

The chain recombines TRBV28 with TRBJ2-5; 9 bases are shared with TRBD2. The end of the DNA is better explained by TRBJ2-7, so the J call may be wrong. CDR3 length equals 14 residues. CDR1 and CDR2 (germline): MDHEN, SYDVKM. The CDR3 here is CASSDLTSGYEQYF. Written as DNA, the CDR3 is TGTGCCAGCAGTGATCTGACTAGCGGCTACGAGCAGTACTTC.

The V call is TRBV6-7, the J call TRBJ2-1; TRBD2 matches 10 bases. TRBV6-7 is assigned to the ORF class and has an uncertain function. The CDR3 has 15 residues. With V trimmed by 5 bases and J by 8 bases, 9 bases remained unmatched. CDR3 nucleotides: TGTGCCAGCAGTAAGCGGGAGGGCCCTTTCGATGAGCAGTTCTTC. It translates to CASSKREGPFDEQFF.

The rearrangement links TRBV19 to TRBJ2-7; 8 positions match TRBD2. V lost 4 bases to trimming and J lost 5 bases; unmatched junction nucleotides: 4. Germline CDR1 reads LNHDA; CDR2 reads SQIVND (reference sequence). The CDR3 is made up of 13 amino acids. For the CDR3, the DNA is TGTGCCAGTAGTAACGGGGGGGGGCACGAGCAGTACTTC. This translates into CASSNGGGHEQYF.

V usage is TRBV28 and J usage is TRBJ2-7, with unresolved D. Germline values: CDR1 MDHEN, CDR2 SYDVKM. CDR3 size: 12 residues. The V end was cut by 3 bases, the J end by 9 bases, with 12 bases between. The CDR3: CASSLARVGQYF. CDR3 DNA: TGTGCCAGCAGTTTGGCTCGCGTGGGGCAGTACTTC.